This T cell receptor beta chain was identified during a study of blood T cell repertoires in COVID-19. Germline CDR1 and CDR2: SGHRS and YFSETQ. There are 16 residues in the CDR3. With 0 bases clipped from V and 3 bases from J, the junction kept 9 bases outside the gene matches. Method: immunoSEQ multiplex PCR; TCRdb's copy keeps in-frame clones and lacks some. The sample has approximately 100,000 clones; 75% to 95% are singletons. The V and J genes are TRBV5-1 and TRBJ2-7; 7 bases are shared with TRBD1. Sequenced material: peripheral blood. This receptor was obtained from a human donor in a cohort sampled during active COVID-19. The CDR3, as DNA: TGCGCCAGCAGCTTGGCATTAGGACAGGCGTACTACGAGCAGTACTTC. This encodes CASSLALGQAYYEQYF.